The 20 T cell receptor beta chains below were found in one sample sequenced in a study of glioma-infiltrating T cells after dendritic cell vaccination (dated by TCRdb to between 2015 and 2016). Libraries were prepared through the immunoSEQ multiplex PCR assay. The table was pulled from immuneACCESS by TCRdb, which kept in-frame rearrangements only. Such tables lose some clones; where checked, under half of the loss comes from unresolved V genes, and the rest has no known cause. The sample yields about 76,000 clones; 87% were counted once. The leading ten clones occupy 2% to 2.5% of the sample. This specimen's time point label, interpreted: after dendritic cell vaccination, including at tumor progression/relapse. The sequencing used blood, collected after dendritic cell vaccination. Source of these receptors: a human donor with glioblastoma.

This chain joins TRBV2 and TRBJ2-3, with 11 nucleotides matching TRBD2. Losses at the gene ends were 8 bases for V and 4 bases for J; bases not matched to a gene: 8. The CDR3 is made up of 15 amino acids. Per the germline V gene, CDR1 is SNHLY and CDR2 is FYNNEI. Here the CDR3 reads CASGRTSGLADTQYF. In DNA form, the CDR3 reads TGTGCCAGCGGGAGGACTAGCGGGTTGGCAGATACGCAGTATTTT. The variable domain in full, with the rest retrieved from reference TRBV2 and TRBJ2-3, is EPEVTQTPSHQVTQMGQEVILRCVPISNHLYFYWYRQILGQKVEFLVSFYNNEISEKSEIFDDQFSVERPDGSNFTLKIRSTKLEDSAMYFCASGRTSGLADTQYFGPGTRLTVL.

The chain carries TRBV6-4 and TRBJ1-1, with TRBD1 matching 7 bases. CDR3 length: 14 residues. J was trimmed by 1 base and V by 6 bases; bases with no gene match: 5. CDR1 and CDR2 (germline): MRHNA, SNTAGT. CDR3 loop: CASRTTGQNTEAFF. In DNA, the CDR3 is TGTGCCAGCAGAACGACAGGGCAGAACACTGAAGCTTTCTTT.

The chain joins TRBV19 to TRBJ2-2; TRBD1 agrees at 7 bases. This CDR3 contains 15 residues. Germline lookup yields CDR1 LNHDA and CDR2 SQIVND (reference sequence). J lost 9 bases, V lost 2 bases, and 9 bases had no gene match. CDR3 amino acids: CASSILGQGDRELFF. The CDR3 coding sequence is TGTGCCAGTAGTATATTAGGCCAGGGGGACCGGGAGCTGTTTTTT.

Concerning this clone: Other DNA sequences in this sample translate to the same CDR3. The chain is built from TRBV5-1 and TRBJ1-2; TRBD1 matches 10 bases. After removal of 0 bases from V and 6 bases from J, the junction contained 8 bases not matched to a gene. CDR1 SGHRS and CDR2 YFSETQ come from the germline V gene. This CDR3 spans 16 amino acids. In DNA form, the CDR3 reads TGCGCCAGCAGCTTGGACCCCGGGACAGGGGCTCATGGCTACACCTTC. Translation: CASSLDPGTGAHGYTF. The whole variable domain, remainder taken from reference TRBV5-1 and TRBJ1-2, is KAGVTQTPRYLIKTRGQQVTLSCSPISGHRSVSWYQQTPGQGLQFLFEYFSETQRNKGNFPGRFSGRQFSNSRSEMNVSTLELGDSALYLCASSLDPGTGAHGYTFGSGTRLTVV.

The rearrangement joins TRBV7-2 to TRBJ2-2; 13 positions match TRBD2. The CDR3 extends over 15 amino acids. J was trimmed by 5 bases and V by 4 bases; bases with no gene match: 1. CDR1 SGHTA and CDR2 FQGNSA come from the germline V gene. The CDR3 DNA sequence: TGTGCCAGCAGCTCGGGACTAGCGGGGACCGGGGAGCTGTTTTTT. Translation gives CASSSGLAGTGELFF.

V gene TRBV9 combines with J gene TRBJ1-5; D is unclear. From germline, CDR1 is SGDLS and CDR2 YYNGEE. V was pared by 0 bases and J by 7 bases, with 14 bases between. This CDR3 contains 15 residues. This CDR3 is CASSVGSGGNQPQHF. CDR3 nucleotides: TGTGCCAGCAGCGTAGGGTCAGGAGGGAACCAGCCCCAGCATTTT.

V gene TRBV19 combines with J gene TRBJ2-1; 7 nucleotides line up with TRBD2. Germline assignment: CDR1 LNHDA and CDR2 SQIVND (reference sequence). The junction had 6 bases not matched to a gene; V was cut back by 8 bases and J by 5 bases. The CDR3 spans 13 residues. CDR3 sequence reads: CASLSGVNNEQFF. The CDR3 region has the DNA TGTGCCAGTCTAAGCGGGGTTAACAATGAGCAGTTCTTC.

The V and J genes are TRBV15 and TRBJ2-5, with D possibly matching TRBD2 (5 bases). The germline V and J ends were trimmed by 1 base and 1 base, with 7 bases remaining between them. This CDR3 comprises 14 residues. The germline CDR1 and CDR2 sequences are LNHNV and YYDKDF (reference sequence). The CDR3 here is CATSRVGVQETQYF. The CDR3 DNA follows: TGTGCCACCAGCAGAGTCGGGGTCCAAGAGACCCAGTACTTC.

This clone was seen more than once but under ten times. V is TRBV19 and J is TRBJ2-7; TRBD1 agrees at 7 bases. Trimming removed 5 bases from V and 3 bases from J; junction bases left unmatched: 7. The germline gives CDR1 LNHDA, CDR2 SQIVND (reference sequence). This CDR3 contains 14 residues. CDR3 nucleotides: TGTGCCAGTAGTTGGGGGACAGACTACTACGAGCAGTACTTC. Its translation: CASSWGTDYYEQYF.

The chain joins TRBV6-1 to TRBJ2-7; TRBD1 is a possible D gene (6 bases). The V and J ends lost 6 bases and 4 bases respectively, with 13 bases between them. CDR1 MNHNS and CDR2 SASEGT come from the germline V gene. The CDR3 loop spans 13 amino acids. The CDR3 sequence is CASRDSEAYEQYF. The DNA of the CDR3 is TGTGCCAGCAGGGACAGTGAGGCTTACGAGCAGTACTTC.

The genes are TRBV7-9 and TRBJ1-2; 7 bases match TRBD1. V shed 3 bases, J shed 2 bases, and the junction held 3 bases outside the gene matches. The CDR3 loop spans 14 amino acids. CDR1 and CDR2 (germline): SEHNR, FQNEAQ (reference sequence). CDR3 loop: CASSFTTGNYGYTF. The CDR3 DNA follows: TGTGCCAGCAGCTTCACGACAGGGAACTATGGCTACACCTTC.

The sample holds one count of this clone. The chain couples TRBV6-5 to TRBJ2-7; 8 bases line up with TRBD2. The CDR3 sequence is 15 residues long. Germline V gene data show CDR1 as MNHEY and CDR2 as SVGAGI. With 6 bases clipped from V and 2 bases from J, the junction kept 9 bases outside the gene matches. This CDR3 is CASSPLAGTTYEQYF. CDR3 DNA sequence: TGTGCCAGCAGCCCTTTAGCGGGGACCACCTACGAGCAGTACTTC.

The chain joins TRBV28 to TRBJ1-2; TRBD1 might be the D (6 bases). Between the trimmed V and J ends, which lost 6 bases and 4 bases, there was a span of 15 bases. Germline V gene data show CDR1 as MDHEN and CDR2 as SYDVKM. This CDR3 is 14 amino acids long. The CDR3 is CASRPRQGSYGYTF. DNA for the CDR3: TGTGCCAGCAGACCTAGGCAGGGGAGCTATGGCTACACCTTC.

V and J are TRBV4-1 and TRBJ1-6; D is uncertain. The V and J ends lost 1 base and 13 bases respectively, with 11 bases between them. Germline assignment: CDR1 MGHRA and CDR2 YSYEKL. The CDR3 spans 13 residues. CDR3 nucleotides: TGCGCCAGCAGCCAAGGTATTACTCACCCCCTCCACTTT. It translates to CASSQGITHPLHF.

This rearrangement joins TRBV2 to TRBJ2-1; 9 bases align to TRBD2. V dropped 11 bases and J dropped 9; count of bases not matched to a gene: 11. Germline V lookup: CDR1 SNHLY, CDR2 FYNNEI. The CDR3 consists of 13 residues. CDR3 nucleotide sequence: TGTGCCGGGCAAAGACTAGCGGATTCTGAGCAGTTCTTC. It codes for CAGQRLADSEQFF. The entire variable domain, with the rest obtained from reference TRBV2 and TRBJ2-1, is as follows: EPEVTQTPSHQVTQMGQEVILRCVPISNHLYFYWYRQILGQKVEFLVSFYNNEISEKSEIFDDQFSVERPDGSNFTLKIRSTKLEDSAMYFCAGQRLADSEQFFGPGTRLTVL.

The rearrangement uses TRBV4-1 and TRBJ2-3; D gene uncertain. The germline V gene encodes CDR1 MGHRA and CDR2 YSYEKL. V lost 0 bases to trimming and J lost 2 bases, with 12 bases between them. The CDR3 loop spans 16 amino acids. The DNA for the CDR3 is TGCGCCAGCAGCCAAGAGGCCAGGTATTCCACAGATACGCAGTATTTT. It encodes CASSQEARYSTDTQYF.

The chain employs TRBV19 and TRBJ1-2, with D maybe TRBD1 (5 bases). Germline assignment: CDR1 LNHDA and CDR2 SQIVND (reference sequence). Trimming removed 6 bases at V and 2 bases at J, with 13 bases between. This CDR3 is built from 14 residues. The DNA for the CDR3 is TGTGCCAGTAGACCTCTCGACAGAAACTATGGCTACACCTTC. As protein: CASRPLDRNYGYTF.

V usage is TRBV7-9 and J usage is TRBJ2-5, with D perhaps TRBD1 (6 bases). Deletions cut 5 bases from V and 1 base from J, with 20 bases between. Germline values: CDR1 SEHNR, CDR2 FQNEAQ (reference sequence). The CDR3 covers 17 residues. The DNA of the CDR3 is TGTGCCAGCAGCCCCCCGGGACACCTCGGCCCCCAAGAGACCCAGTACTTC. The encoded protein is CASSPPGHLGPQETQYF.

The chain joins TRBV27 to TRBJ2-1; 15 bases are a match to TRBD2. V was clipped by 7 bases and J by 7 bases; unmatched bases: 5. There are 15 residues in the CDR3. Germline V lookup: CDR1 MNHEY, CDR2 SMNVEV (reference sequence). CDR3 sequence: CASNPGTSGRNEQFF. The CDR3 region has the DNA TGTGCCAGCAATCCTGGGACTAGCGGGAGGAATGAGCAGTTCTTC.

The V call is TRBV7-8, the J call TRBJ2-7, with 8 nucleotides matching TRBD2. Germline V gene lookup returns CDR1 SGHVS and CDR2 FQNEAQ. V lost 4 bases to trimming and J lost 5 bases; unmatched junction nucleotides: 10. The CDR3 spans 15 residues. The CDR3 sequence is CASSSGGGGGNEQYF. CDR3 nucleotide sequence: TGTGCCAGCAGCTCCGGGGGGGGCGGGGGGAACGAGCAGTACTTC.